This TCR beta chain was captured in a study of Ad26.COV2.S vaccination and SARS-CoV-2 variants. The CDR3 contains 15 residues. The V end was cut by 3 bases, the J end by 7 bases, with 18 bases between. Germline CDR1 is MNHNS and CDR2 is SASEGT. The assay was immunoSEQ multiplex PCR, and TCRdb's table has in-frame clones only and misses some. The repertoire holds a few hundred thousand clones, about 87% seen once, with around 3.5% in the top ten. Treatment meaning: 15 to 20 received Ad26.COV2.S at low or high dose, single or two shots; about five received placebo; per-sample allocation not given. The study sampled participants on day 63 after the first vaccine or placebo injection.

The sample was peripheral blood, taken in a trial of Ad26.COV2.S vaccine versus placebo. The gene calls are TRBV6-1 and TRBJ1-1; the D is unclear. The source is a person between 18 and 65 years old who received the Ad26.COV2.S COVID-19 vaccine or a placebo. CDR3 sequence (DNA): TGTGCCAGCAGTGATGGCCCACCGGGAAGGTATGAAGCTTTCTTT. This codes for CASSDGPPGRYEAFF.